The clone carrying this T cell receptor beta chain was detected only once. Its antigen is not identified. The diagnostic criteria for definite or probable disease, as recently defined, were met by the patients with Susac syndrome. This sample is drawn from a study of CD8 T cells in Susac syndrome. Study-wide findings and caveats: Maximal CD8+ clonal expansion in Susac was observed within TEMRA cells and among active patients.

RNA totalling about 0.5 to 1 ug underwent reverse transcription with random hexamers. Coverage of TCR beta CDR3 amplification by immunoSEQ multiplex PCR extended to 54 Vbeta and 13 Jbeta. TCRdb called the immunoSEQ multiplex PCR reads again in MiXCR, with one record for every CDR3 protein. The sample yields about 81,000 distinct CDR3 sequences, approximately 93% seen once. The specimen sequenced was CD8+ T cells from PBMCs. This clonotype was sampled from a human donor with Susac syndrome.

The CDR3 protein is CASSMTGYNQPQHF. The CDR3 nucleotides read TGTGCCAGTAGTATGACAGGGTACAATCAGCCCCAGCATTTT. This chain links TRBV19 with TRBJ1-5; 7 nucleotides agree with TRBD1. V was clipped by 3 bases and J by 3 bases; unmatched bases: 2. Germline CDR1 LNHDA, CDR2 SQIVND (reference sequence). The CDR3 is 14 amino acids. The variable domain in full, completed from reference TRBV19 and TRBJ1-5, reads DGGITQSPKYLFRKEGQNVTLSCEQNLNHDAMYWYRQDPGQGLRLIYYSQIVNDFQKGDIAEGYSVSREKKESFPLTVTSAQKNPTAFYLCASSMTGYNQPQHFGDGTRLSIL.